This TCR beta chain was obtained from a study of HIV-infected patients and healthy controls. J gave up 0 bases and V 1 base, and 0 bases lay outside the gene matches. This CDR3 has 16 residues. Germline-derived CDR1 and CDR2 are LGHDT and YNNKEL (reference sequence). This clonotype was counted between two and nine times. TCRdb passed the 5' RACE reads through MiXCR, listing each CDR3 protein once. Counted here are over 55,000 distinct CDR3 sequences, about a sixth occurring once; the ten biggest clones make up approximately 5%. The receptor was isolated from a human donor in good health. This chain connects TRBV3-1 to TRBJ2-6; 7 nucleotides agree with TRBD1. The specimen was CD4+ T cells from blood. Here the CDR3 reads CASSQGQGSGANVLTF. DNA of the CDR3: TGTGCCAGCAGCCAAGGACAGGGCTCTGGGGCCAACGTCCTGACTTTC.